This TCR beta chain comes out of a study of Ad26.COV2.S vaccination and SARS-CoV-2 variants. Study-wide findings and caveats: A substantial breadth of spike-specific CD8+ and CD4+ T cell responses after vaccination has been reported.

TCRdb's table, derived via immunoSEQ multiplex PCR, lists solely in-frame clones and lacks some. The sample holds almost 400,000 clones, over 75% seen once. Treatment of the sample: over 15 received Ad26.COV2.S at low or high dose, single or two shots; roughly five received placebo; per-sample allocation not given. Sampling took place 63 days after the first vaccine or placebo injection. Concerning this clone: Antigen specificity is unknown.

Germline V gene sequence: CDR1 SGHRS, CDR2 YFSETQ. Trimming pared 0 bases from V and 0 bases from J, leaving 15 bases between. CDR3 length: 18 amino acids. The chain uses TRBV5-1 and TRBJ2-2; possible D gene TRBD2, 6 bases. The material was peripheral blood, obtained in a trial of Ad26.COV2.S vaccine versus placebo. The origin of this receptor is a person between 18 and 59 years old who received the Ad26.COV2.S COVID-19 vaccine or a placebo. The CDR3 DNA sequence: TGCGCCAGCAGCTTGGTACCAAGCGGGTCGGCGAACACCGGGGAGCTGTTTTTT. Amino acids: CASSLVPSGSANTGELFF.